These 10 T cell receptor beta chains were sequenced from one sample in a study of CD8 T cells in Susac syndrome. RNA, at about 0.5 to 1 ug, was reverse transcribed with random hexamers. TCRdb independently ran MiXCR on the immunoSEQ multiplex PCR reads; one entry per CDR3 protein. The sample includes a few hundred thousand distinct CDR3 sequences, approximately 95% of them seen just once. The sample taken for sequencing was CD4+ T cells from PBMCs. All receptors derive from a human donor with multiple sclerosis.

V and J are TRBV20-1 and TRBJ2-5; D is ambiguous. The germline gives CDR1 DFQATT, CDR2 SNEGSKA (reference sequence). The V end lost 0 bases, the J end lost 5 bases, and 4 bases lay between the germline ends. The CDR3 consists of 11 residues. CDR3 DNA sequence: TGCAGTGCTAGAGATAAGGAGACCCAGTACTTC. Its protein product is CSARDKETQYF.

The CDR3 loop reads CSAGGLAGGWFF. CDR3 in DNA: TGCAGTGCCGGAGGACTAGCGGGGGGCTGGTTCTTC. The rearrangement uses TRBV20-1 and TRBJ2-1, with 14 bases matching TRBD2. Germline loops: CDR1 DFQATT, CDR2 SNEGSKA (reference sequence). The CDR3 is 12 amino acids. V gave up 6 bases and J gave up 15 bases; unmatched junction bases: 7.

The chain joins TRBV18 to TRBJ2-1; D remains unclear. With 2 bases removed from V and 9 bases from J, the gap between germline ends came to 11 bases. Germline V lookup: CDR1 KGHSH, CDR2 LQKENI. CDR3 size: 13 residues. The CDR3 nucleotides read TGTGCCAGCTCACCATATCTGGAATCTGAGCAGTTCTTC. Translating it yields CASSPYLESEQFF.

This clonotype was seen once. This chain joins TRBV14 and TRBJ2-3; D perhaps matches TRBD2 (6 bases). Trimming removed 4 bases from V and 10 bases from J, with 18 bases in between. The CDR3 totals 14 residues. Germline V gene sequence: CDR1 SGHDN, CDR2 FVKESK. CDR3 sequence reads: CASSLTTLQRAQYF. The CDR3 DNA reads TGTGCCAGCAGCCTCACTACCCTACAGCGGGCGCAGTATTTT.

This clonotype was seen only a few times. CDR3 sequence (DNA): TGTGCCAGCAGAAAATTGGACAGGGAGTATGGCTACACCTTC. It translates to CASRKLDREYGYTF. J is TRBJ1-2 and V is TRBV27; 8 bases match TRBD1. CDR3 size: 14 residues. Germline assignment: CDR1 MNHEY and CDR2 SMNVEV (reference sequence). J lost 5 bases, V lost 6 bases, and 8 bases had no gene match.

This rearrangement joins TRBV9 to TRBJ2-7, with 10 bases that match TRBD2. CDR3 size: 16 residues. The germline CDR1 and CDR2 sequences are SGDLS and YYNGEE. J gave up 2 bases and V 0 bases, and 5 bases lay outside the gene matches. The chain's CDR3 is CASSVGGLAEAYEQYF. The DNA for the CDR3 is TGTGCCAGCAGCGTAGGCGGACTAGCGGAGGCCTACGAGCAGTACTTC.

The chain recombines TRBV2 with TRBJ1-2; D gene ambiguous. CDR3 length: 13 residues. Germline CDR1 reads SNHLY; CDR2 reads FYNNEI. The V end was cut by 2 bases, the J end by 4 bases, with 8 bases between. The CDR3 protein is CASSEMRLYGYTF. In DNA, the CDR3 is TGTGCCAGCAGTGAAATGAGACTCTATGGCTACACCTTC.

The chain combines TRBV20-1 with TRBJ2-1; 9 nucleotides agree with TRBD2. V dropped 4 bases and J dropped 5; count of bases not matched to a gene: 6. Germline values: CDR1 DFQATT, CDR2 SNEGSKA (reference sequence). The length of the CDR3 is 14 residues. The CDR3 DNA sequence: TGCAGTGCTATCCAACTAGCGGGTCACAATGAGCAGTTCTTC. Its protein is CSAIQLAGHNEQFF.

The CDR3 nucleotides are TGTGCCAGCAGCGCGGGATCTCAGAATCGGTACTTC. Amino acid sequence: CASSAGSQNRYF. V and J are TRBV5-6 and TRBJ2-7; TRBD2 is a possible D gene (6 bases). CDR1 and CDR2 (germline): SGHDT, YYEEEE. This CDR3 contains 12 residues. Deletions cut 4 bases from V and 12 bases from J, with 17 bases between.

DNA of the CDR3: TGTGCCAGTACCGTGGCGGGACTTCCATATGGCTACACCTTC. This translates into CASTVAGLPYGYTF. V and J are TRBV19 and TRBJ1-2, with a tentative D call TRBD1 (5 bases). Germline V gene data show CDR1 as LNHDA and CDR2 as SQIVND (reference sequence). The V end was cut by 7 bases, the J end by 5 bases, with 17 bases between. CDR3 length equals 14 residues.